This T cell receptor beta chain was identified in a study of prognosis after radiotherapy for stage I lung cancer. As for the study in general: Radiotherapy was followed by distant metastases in several patients, which appeared at a median of around seven months; about 14 patients showed no significant progression.

V shed 8 bases and J shed 4 bases, with 14 bases lying between them. CDR3 length equals 13 residues. CDR1 is SGHNT, CDR2 YENEEA, per germline. It was by two-round multiplex PCR that TCR beta CDR3 was amplified from genomic DNA. For every TRBV and TRBJ gene, a specific primer was used in first-round PCR. TCRdb used MiXCR to reprocess the multiplex PCR reads, holding one entry per CDR3 protein. The table lists about 27,000 distinct CDR3 sequences, about 45% of them singletons, with 14% to 15% in the top ten. The table lists this clonotype with many counts. Its target is unknown. Broader study findings: In patients receiving stereotactic body radiation therapy, unique TCR clone counts fell afterward, median 10,088 versus 6,861.

The material sequenced was PBMCs, taken before or after stereotactic body radiation therapy (not recorded which). V usage is TRBV11-3 and J usage is TRBJ1-1; no reliable D call. This receptor was obtained from a donor of 50 years or more with non-small cell lung cancer. In DNA form, the CDR3 reads TGTGCCAGCGGCCCAACACAAGTCACTGAAGCTTTCTTT. This translates into CASGPTQVTEAFF.